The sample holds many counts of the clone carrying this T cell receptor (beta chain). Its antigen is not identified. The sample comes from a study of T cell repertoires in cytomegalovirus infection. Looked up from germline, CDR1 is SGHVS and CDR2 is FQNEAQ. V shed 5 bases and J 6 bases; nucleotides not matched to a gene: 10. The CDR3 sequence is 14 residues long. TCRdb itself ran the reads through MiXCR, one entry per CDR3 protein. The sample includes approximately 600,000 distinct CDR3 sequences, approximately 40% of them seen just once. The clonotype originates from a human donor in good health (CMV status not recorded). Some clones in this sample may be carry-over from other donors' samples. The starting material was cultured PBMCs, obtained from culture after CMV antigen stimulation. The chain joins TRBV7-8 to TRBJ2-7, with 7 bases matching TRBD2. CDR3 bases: TGTGCCAGCAGCCCCGGGGGGAACAGCCTCGAGCAGTACTTC. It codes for CASSPGGNSLEQYF.